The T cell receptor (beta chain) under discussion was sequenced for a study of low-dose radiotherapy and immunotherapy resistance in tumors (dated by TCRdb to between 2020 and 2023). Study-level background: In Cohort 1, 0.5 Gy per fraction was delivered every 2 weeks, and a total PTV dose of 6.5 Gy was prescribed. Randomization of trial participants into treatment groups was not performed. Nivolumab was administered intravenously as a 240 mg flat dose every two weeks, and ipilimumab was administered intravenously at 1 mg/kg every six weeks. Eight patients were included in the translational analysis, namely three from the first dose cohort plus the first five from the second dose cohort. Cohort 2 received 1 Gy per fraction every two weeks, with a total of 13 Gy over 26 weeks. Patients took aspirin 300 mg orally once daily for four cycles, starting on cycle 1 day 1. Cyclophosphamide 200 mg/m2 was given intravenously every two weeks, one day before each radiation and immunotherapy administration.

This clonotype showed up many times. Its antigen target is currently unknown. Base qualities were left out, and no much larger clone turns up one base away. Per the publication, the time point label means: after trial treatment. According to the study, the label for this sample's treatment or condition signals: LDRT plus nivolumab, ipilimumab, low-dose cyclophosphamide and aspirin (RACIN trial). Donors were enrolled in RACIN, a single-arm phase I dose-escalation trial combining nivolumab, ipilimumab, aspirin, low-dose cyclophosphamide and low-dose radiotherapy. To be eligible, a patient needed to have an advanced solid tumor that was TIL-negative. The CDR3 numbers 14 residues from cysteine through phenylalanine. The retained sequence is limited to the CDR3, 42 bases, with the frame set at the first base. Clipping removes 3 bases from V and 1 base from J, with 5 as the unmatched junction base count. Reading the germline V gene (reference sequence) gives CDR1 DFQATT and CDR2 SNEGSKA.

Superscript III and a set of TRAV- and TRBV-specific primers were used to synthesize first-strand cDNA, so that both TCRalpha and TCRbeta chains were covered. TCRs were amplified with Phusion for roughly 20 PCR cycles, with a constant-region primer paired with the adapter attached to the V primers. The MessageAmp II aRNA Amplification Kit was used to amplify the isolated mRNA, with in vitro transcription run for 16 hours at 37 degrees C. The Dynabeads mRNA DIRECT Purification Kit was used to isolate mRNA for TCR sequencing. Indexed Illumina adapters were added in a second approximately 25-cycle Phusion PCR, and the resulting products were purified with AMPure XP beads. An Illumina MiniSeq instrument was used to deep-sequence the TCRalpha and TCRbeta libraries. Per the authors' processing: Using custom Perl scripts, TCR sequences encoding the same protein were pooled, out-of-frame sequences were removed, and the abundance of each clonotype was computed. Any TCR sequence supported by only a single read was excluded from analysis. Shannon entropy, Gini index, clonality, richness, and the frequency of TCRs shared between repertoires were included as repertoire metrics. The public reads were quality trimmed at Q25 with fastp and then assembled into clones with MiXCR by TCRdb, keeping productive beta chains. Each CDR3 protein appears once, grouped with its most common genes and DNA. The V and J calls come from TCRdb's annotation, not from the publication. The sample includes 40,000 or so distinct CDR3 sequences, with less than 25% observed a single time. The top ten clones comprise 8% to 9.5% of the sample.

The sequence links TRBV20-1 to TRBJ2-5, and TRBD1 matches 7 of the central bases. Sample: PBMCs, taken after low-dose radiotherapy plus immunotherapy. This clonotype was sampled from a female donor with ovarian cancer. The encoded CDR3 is CSASRGQPQETQYF. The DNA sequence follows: TGCAGTGCTAGTAGGGGACAGCCCCAAGAGACCCAGTACTTC.